The text below deals with one TCR beta chain. Its antigen is undetermined. Libraries were prepared by immunoSEQ multiplex PCR; TCRdb keeps only in-frame clonotypes and omits some of them. The sample records just under 100,000 clones, 88% being singletons. Germline-derived CDR1 and CDR2 are SGHTA and FQGNSA. CDR3 length: 16 amino acids. Trimming removed 6 bases at V and 3 bases at J, with 20 bases between. The data were obtained in a study of T cell responses to AZD1222 COVID-19 vaccine. Study-level points and caveats: Donors were largely white British and mainly female; clonal diversity was possibly underestimated.

Material: peripheral blood, obtained on day 0 of AZD1222 vaccination. The J gene is TRBJ1-2, the V gene TRBV7-2; maybe TRBD1 (6 bases). The source of this sequence is an adult in good health. The DNA for the CDR3 is TGTGCCAGCAGAATCGGCCGCGGGGGGCTTGACTATGGCTACACCTTC. This gives the protein CASRIGRGGLDYGYTF.